Listed here are 6 T cell receptor beta chains from one sample, sequenced in a study of cytomegalovirus exposure and HLA in healthy donors. TCRdb's table, derived via immunoSEQ multiplex PCR, lists solely in-frame clones and lacks some. Of 80,000 to 90,000 clones in the sample, roughly 97% are singletons; the top ten hold 0.78%. The sample was PBMCs. The source is a young man in good health and CMV-seronegative.

The rearrangement uses TRBV5-1 and TRBJ2-1, with a possible D match to TRBD2 (6 bases). Trimming pared 4 bases from V and 10 bases from J, leaving 15 bases between. CDR3 length: 13 amino acids. CDR1 is SGHRS and CDR2 is YFSETQ in the germline V gene. As DNA, the CDR3 is TGCGCCAGCAGCCCTGCGGAGGGCAGAGAGCAGTTCTTC. It translates to CASSPAEGREQFF. Using reference TRBV5-1 and TRBJ2-1 for the parts outside the CDR3, the full variable domain is KAGVTQTPRYLIKTRGQQVTLSCSPISGHRSVSWYQQTPGQGLQFLFEYFSETQRNKGNFPGRFSGRQFSNSRSEMNVSTLELGDSALYLCASSPAEGREQFFGPGTRLTVL.

The V call is TRBV5-4, the J call TRBJ2-1, with 8 bases lining up with TRBD2. This CDR3 is 14 amino acids long. Trimming cost V 4 bases and J 5 bases; bases outside gene matches: 5. From germline, CDR1 is SGHNT and CDR2 YYREEE (reference sequence). The CDR3 DNA reads as TGTGCCAGCAGCGCGGGACTAGGGGACAATGAGCAGTTCTTC. It encodes CASSAGLGDNEQFF.

The chain couples TRBV6-6 to TRBJ1-2, with TRBD1 matching over 7 bases. From germline, CDR1 is MNHNY and CDR2 SVGAGI (reference sequence). J lost 0 bases, V lost 10 bases, and 11 bases had no gene match. CDR3 size: 15 residues. CDR3 DNA sequence: TGTGCCACAAGGTGGCGGGACAGCTCTAACTATGGCTACACCTTC. Its protein product is CATRWRDSSNYGYTF.

V usage is TRBV2 and J usage is TRBJ1-5; TRBD1 agrees at 9 bases. In germline, CDR1 is SNHLY, CDR2 FYNNEI. The V and J ends lost 4 bases and 6 bases, in that order; junction bases with no gene match: 7. CDR3 length equals 15 residues. CDR3 nucleotides: TGTGCCAGCAGTGCGGGACAGGGAGTAGGTCAGCCCCAGCATTTT. It codes for CASSAGQGVGQPQHF.

The sample holds one count of this clone. The chain recombines TRBV20-1 with TRBJ1-1, with no clear D. CDR3 length: 11 residues. Germline V CDR1 and CDR2: DFQATT, SNEGSKA (reference sequence). Trimming pared 5 bases from V and 3 bases from J, leaving 7 bases between. CDR3 sequence (DNA): TGCAGTGCTCAGCGGGACACTGAAGCTTTCTTT. Its protein product is CSAQRDTEAFF.

The rearrangement uses TRBV7-8 and TRBJ1-1; a possible D gene is TRBD1 (5 bases). Germline CDR1 reads SGHVS; CDR2 reads FQNEAQ. There are 13 residues in the CDR3. The DNA for the CDR3 is TGTGCAACATCCCGGGCAGGGCCCACTGAAGCTTTCTTT. Its translation: CATSRAGPTEAFF.